These T cell receptor beta chains were read from a single sample in a study of cytomegalovirus exposure and HLA in healthy donors. The table came from immunoSEQ multiplex PCR; TCRdb's copy has only in-frame clones and leaves some out. The table shows 90,000 to 120,000 clones, with under 80% occurring only once. Sequencing was done on a sample of PBMCs. These receptors came from a woman aged 40 to 50 in good health and CMV-seropositive. Each CDR3 is given with its conserved first and last residue. Each record gives: J gene, V gene, clone size, D gene, CDR3 length, CDR3 DNA, CDR3 protein. D genes are given only for firm matches. Clone size is not always given. Where it is, it says once, few, many or a class for expanded clones.

TRBJ2-3	TRBV5-4	NA	NA	16	TGTGCCAGCAGCTTGGGTTTACTAGCTCGCACAGATACGCAGTATTTT	CASSLGLLARTDTQYF
TRBJ1-3	TRBV30	NA	TRBD1	15	TGTGCCTGGAGTTGGGTAGACAGGGCTGGAAACACCATATATTTT	CAWSWVDRAGNTIYF
TRBJ2-5	TRBV2	few	NA	15	TGTGCCAGCAGGGTCGGTCGGGCAGGGCGGGAGACCCAGTACTTC	CASRVGRAGRETQYF
TRBJ2-3	TRBV29-1	once	TRBD1	15	TGCAGCGTACGCGGGACAGGGGGAGGCACAGATACGCAGTATTTT	CSVRGTGGGTDTQYF
TRBJ2-5	TRBV2	once	TRBD2	15	TGTGCCAGCAGTGAAGCATCGGGGGGGAAAGAGACCCAGTACTTC	CASSEASGGKETQYF
TRBJ1-5	TRBV29-1	once	NA	12	TGCAGTACAGCAGGGGTCAATCAGCCCCAGCATTTT	CSTAGVNQPQHF
TRBJ2-5	TRBV5-1	NA	TRBD2	15	TGCGCCAGCAGAGACAAGCGGGGGGGACAAGAGACCCAGTACTTC	CASRDKRGGQETQYF
TRBJ1-1	TRBV5-4	NA	NA	15	TGTGCCAGCAGCCCACGGTCACAGGGCGGCACTGAAGCTTTCTTT	CASSPRSQGGTEAFF
TRBJ2-3	TRBV9	NA	TRBD2	15	TGTGCCAGCAGCGTAGGGGGACTAGGAACAGATACGCAGTATTTT	CASSVGGLGTDTQYF
TRBJ1-6	TRBV6-5	NA	TRBD1	15	TGTGCCAGCAGAGCCAGGGACAGGGGAAATTCACCCCTCCACTTT	CASRARDRGNSPLHF
TRBJ2-1	TRBV15	NA	TRBD1	14	TGTGCCACCGCCGGGACAGGGGGGTACAATGAGCAGTTCTTC	CATAGTGGYNEQFF
TRBJ1-6	TRBV6-6	NA	NA	13	TGTGCCAGCAGTCAACGGGGGAATTCACCCCTCCACTTT	CASSQRGNSPLHF
TRBJ1-2	TRBV27	once	NA	15	TGTGCCAGCAGAGCCAGTCCAGGGGAGAGCTATGGCTACACCTTC	CASRASPGESYGYTF
TRBJ1-2	TRBV7-2	NA	NA	13	TGTGCCAGCAGCTTACAGGGATACTATGGCTACACCTTC	CASSLQGYYGYTF
TRBJ1-2	TRBV6-5	NA	NA	13	TGTGCCAGCAGTACAGGGTCCATATATGGCTACACCTTC	CASSTGSIYGYTF
TRBJ2-2	TRBV18	NA	TRBD1	16	TGTGCCAGCTCACCACCGGGGACAGGGTGGACCGGGGAGCTGTTTTTT	CASSPPGTGWTGELFF
TRBJ1-1	TRBV5-1	NA	TRBD1	15	TGCGCCAGCAGCCCTCGGACAGGGTTGAACACTGAAGCTTTCTTT	CASSPRTGLNTEAFF
TRBJ2-4	TRBV14	NA	NA	16	TGTGCCAGCAGCCATACAAATCGGGGGATGGCAAACATTCAGTACTTC	CASSHTNRGMANIQYF
TRBJ2-7	TRBV29-1	NA	TRBD1	14	TGCAGCGTTGCCGGGACCCGGACAGGGGTCGAGCAGTACTTC	CSVAGTRTGVEQYF
TRBJ2-7	TRBV5-4	NA	NA	13	TGTGCCAGCCGCAGACAGGACTCCTACGAGCAGTACTTC	CASRRQDSYEQYF
TRBJ1-3	TRBV4-1	few	TRBD1	16	TGCGCCAGCAGCCGATCGGACAGGGCCACTGGAAACACCATATATTTT	CASSRSDRATGNTIYF
TRBJ1-6	TRBV6-5	NA	NA	15	TGTGCCAGCAGTTACAGCGGCTCCTATAATTCACCCCTCCACTTT	CASSYSGSYNSPLHF
TRBJ1-5	TRBV5-3	few	TRBD1	16	TGTGCCAGAAGCGGAAGGACAGGGGGCGGGTGTCAGCCCCAGCATTTT	CARSGRTGGGCQPQHF
TRBJ2-1	TRBV7-8	NA	TRBD1	15	TGTGCCAGCAGCTTATACGGACAGGACTACAATGAGCAGTTCTTC	CASSLYGQDYNEQFF
TRBJ2-7	TRBV29-1	once	TRBD1	13	TGCAGCGTTAGGGACAGGGGGGCCTACGAGCAGTACTTC	CSVRDRGAYEQYF
TRBJ2-3	TRBV19	few	NA	14	TGTGCCAGTAGTGAACAGCCTAGCACAGATACGCAGTATTTT	CASSEQPSTDTQYF